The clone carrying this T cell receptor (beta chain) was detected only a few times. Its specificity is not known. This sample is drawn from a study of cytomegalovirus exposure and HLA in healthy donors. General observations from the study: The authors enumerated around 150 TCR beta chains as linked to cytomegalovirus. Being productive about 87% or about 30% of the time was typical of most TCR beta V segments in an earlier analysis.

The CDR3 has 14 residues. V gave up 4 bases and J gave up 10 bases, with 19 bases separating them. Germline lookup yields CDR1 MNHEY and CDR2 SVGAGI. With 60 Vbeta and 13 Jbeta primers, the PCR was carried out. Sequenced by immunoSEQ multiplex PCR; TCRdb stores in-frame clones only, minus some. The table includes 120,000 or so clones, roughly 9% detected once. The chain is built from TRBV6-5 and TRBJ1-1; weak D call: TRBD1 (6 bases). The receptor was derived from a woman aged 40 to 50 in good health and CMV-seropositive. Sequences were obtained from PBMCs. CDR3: CASSFSALGQGAFF. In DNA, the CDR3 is TGTGCCAGCAGTTTTTCGGCCCTGGGACAAGGAGCTTTCTTT.